This is a list of T cell receptor beta chains from one sample in a study of response to subunit inactivated influenza vaccine. TCRdb ran MiXCR on the RT-PCR reads and lists one entry per CDR3 protein. The table has under 850,000 distinct CDR3 sequences, about 18% seen once; the top ten hold 11%. The sequenced sample was PBMCs from blood, obtained roughly 5 days after vaccination. The receptors derive from a man in his forties or fifties who received an inactivated influenza vaccine. CDR3s include the opening cysteine and the closing phenylalanine or tryptophan. D genes are given only for firm matches.

CDR3 length	V gene	J gene	D gene	CDR3 protein
15	TRBV20-1	TRBJ1-5	.	CSARDYSHSNQPQHF
11	TRBV3-1	TRBJ2-1	.	CASSQVGQQFF
16	TRBV6-2/TRBV6-3	TRBJ2-6	.	CASSNPWGDGANVLTF
16	TRBV7-6	TRBJ2-3	TRBD2	CASSLMTSGATDTQYF
14	TRBV28	TRBJ2-2	.	CASSSLRGTGELFF
15	TRBV30	TRBJ2-7	TRBD1	CAWRNTGQGAGEQYF
17	TRBV4-3	TRBJ2-2	.	CASSLDPRLSVTGELFF
14	TRBV27	TRBJ2-2	.	CASGPLAWTGELFF
12	TRBV12-3/TRBV12-4	TRBJ2-7	.	CASGSLVSEQYF
13	TRBV9	TRBJ2-7	.	CASSVAEGSEQYF
13	TRBV4-3	TRBJ1-1	.	CASSQAGWTEAFF
19	TRBV6-2/TRBV6-3	TRBJ1-1	TRBD1	CATKPLAGQKGASYTEAFF
15	TRBV20-1	TRBJ2-1	TRBD2	CSASRTSGRGHEQFF
15	TRBV5-5	TRBJ2-3	.	CASSPDLVHTDTQYF
14	TRBV27	TRBJ2-7	.	CASSLHGRGYEQYF
15	TRBV7-2	TRBJ2-7	.	CASSLVVGGGYEQYF
17	TRBV12-3/TRBV12-4	TRBJ2-3	.	CASSFILGVQLSHTQYF
17	TRBV20-1	TRBJ2-1	TRBD2	CSASREFAGGSYNEQFF
14	TRBV6-2/TRBV6-3	TRBJ2-1	.	CASSYTGSAGEQFF
16	TRBV2	TRBJ1-1	.	CASSEVGIALNTEAFF
13	TRBV20-1	TRBJ2-3	.	CSARDPYTDTQYF
15	TRBV11-2	TRBJ2-7	.	CASSIGEQGPYEQYF
16	TRBV28	TRBJ2-3	TRBD1	CASTPTGGITTDTQYF
14	TRBV6-1	TRBJ2-7	TRBD1	CASSESRTGANEYF
12	TRBV12-3/TRBV12-4	TRBJ2-7	.	CASSSPTGEQYF
15	TRBV11-2	TRBJ2-5	.	CASSSIYNKQETQYF
15	TRBV7-6	TRBJ2-3	.	CASSLVVGRTDTQYF
14	TRBV7-2	TRBJ2-3	TRBD1	CASRRDRVVDTQYF
14	TRBV7-2	TRBJ2-7	.	CASRTGTYTYEQYF
15	TRBV24-1	TRBJ2-2	.	CATSDPGGGAGELFF
14	TRBV5-1	TRBJ2-1	TRBD1	CASSKGQGYNEQFF